The clone carrying this T cell receptor beta chain was picked up a small number of times. This specimen belongs to a study of response to subunit inactivated influenza vaccine. J gave up 2 bases and V 4 bases, and 4 bases lay outside the gene matches. CDR1 DFQATT and CDR2 SNEGSKA come from the germline V gene (reference sequence). This CDR3 spans 13 amino acids. TCRdb analysed the RT-PCR reads with MiXCR anew, one entry per CDR3 protein. The sample lists around 790,000 distinct CDR3 sequences, over 20% occurring once. This material consisted of PBMCs from blood, taken about 5 days after vaccination. This TCR came from a man in his forties or fifties who received an inactivated influenza vaccine. The genes are TRBV20-1 and TRBJ1-1, with 7 bases that match TRBD1. The CDR3 sequence is CSANRQGNTEAFF. In DNA form, the CDR3 reads TGCAGTGCTAACCGACAGGGTAACACTGAAGCTTTCTTT.